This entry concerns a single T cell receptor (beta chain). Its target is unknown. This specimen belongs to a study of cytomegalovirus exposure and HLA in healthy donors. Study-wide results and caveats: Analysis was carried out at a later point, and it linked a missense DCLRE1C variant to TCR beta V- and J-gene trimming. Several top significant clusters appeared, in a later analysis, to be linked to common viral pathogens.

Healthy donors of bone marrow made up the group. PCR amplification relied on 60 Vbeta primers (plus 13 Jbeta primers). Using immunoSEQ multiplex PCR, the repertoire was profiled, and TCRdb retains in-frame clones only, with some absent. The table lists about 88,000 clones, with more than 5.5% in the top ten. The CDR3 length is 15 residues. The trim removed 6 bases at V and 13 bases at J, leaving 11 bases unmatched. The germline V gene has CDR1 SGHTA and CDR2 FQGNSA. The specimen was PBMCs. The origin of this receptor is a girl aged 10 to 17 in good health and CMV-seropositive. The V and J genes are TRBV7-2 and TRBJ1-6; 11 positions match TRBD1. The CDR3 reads CASRRDRGTVHPLHF. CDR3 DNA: TGTGCCAGCAGACGGGACAGGGGGACAGTACATCCCCTCCACTTT.